The source of this TCR beta chain is a study of early T cells in non-severe SARS-CoV-2 infection. Across the whole study: The sequenced material was bulk RNA from unsorted whole blood, and its chains were unpaired. Study-wide findings and caveats: CD4 and private specificities were missed by VDJdb matching, which favored anti-spike CD8 responses.

V lost 0 bases to trimming and J lost 4 bases; unmatched junction nucleotides: 5. Germline lookup yields CDR1 KGHSH and CDR2 LQKENI. This CDR3 has 16 amino acids. The library protocol tagged individual cDNA molecules with unique molecular identifiers. MiXCR, applied by TCRdb to the 5' RACE reads, yields one record per CDR3 protein. The table includes tens of thousands of distinct CDR3 sequences, approximately 11% detected once. As concerns this clonotype: The target antigen is unknown.

The sequenced material came from whole blood. The TCR sequence derives from an adult who was a healthcare worker with PCR-confirmed SARS-CoV-2 infection or an uninfected control (not recorded which). The chain is built from TRBV18 and TRBJ2-1; 8 positions match TRBD2. The CDR3 coding sequence is TGTGCCAGCTCACCACCAAGCGGGAGTATGTACAATGAGCAGTTCTTC. Protein sequence: CASSPPSGSMYNEQFF. The full variable domain, rest sourced from reference TRBV18 and TRBJ2-1, is NAGVMQNPRHLVRRRGQEARLRCSPMKGHSHVYWYRQLPEEGLKFMVYLQKENIIDESGMPKERFSAEFPKEGPSILRIQQVVRGDSAAYFCASSPPSGSMYNEQFFGPGTRLTVL.